This T cell receptor beta chain was observed in a study of radiation and T cells in renal cell carcinoma. Stated time point: blood 2 weeks post-SBRT. Stated treatment: 15 Gy SBRT to primary tumor, nephrectomy 4 weeks later. This CDR3 region has 14 residues. V lost 2 bases and J lost 3, with 10 bases in between. The germline gives CDR1 KGHSH, CDR2 LQKENI. The protocol was immunoSEQ multiplex PCR, while the TCRdb copy is restricted to in-frame clones and leaves out a portion. The data hold about 150,000 clones, with 87% observed a single time. The TCR sequence derives from a woman between 50 and 59 years old with renal cell carcinoma. This sequence joins TRBV18 and TRBJ2-5; weak D call: TRBD1 (6 bases). Sequencing was performed on blood, taken from a patient whose treatment included radiotherapy and nephrectomy. The CDR3 reads CASSPTGMKETQYF. In DNA, the CDR3 is TGTGCCAGCTCACCAACAGGGATGAAAGAGACCCAGTACTTC.